This TCR beta chain came from a study of T cell repertoires in cytomegalovirus infection. Study in general: CMV infection plus the matching HLA type was flagged by public TCR beta signatures.

With 4 bases removed from V and 2 bases from J, the gap between germline ends came to 10 bases. The V gene's germline CDR1 is SGHNT and CDR2 YYREEE (reference sequence). This CDR3 spans 13 amino acids. A note on this clonotype: What it binds is not known.

Study-level points and caveats: Adding up the frequency of public TCR beta families identified people who carried CMV plus the relevant HLA. The ex vivo response was dominated by HLA-C-restricted CMV-specific TCR beta clonotypes.

MiXCR was run by TCRdb on the reads, yielding one entry per CDR3 protein. The top ten hold roughly 30% of the sample, which has fewer than 200,000 distinct CDR3 sequences, under 15% seen once. This chain joins TRBV5-4 and TRBJ2-7, with no clear D. This sequence originates from a human donor in good health (CMV status not recorded). Some clones in this sample may be carry-over from other donors' samples. What was sequenced was PBMCs. The CDR3 loop is CASSAGLTYEQYF. DNA of the CDR3: TGTGCCAGCAGCGCTGGGTTGACCTACGAGCAGTACTTC.